This TCR beta chain originates from a study of regulatory T cells in long-lasting Graves disease. To note about this clonotype: Its matching antigen is unknown.

Time point denoted: newly diagnosed GD, antithyroid drugs for less than 3 months. The TCR library was made from RNA extracted from PBMCs. Construction of TCR beta libraries relied on iRepertoire HTBI primers and on Arm-PCR targeting CDR3 regions. As processed by the authors: Identification of gene segments yielded some 61 TRBV and 13 to 15 TRBJ across samples. TCRdb processed the multiplex PCR reads anew with MiXCR; each CDR3 protein has one entry. V and J calls and clone size were set by TCRdb, not the authors. The table shows about 310,000 distinct CDR3 sequences, with about a sixth occurring only once. Trimming took 4 bases from V and 10 from J; bases not matched to a gene: 12. Germline V lookup: CDR1 SGHNT, CDR2 YENEEA. The CDR3 extends over 15 amino acids. Study findings and constraints: The study found lower TCR diversity in persistent Graves' patients than in newly diagnosed ones.

The rearrangement uses TRBV11-3 and TRBJ2-1; 8 bases are shared with TRBD2. The sample consisted of peripheral blood mononuclear cells (PBMCs), taken at new diagnosis, from a patient treated with antithyroid drugs. The origin of this receptor is a female donor with Graves disease. CDR3 bases: TGTGCCAGCAGCTGGGAACAGCGGGAGTTTTGGGAGCAGTTCTTC. It encodes CASSWEQREFWEQFF.